Following are 17 T cell receptor beta chains from one sample sequenced in a study of cytomegalovirus exposure and HLA in healthy donors. 60 Vbeta and 13 Jbeta primers were used in PCR. TCRdb's copy holds only in-frame clones and misses some; the assay was immunoSEQ multiplex PCR. Of about 120,000 clones listed, 60% to 85% are singletons. The sample comprised PBMCs. These receptors all come from a woman aged 40-49 years in good health and CMV-seropositive.

V and J are TRBV19 and TRBJ1-1; tentative D call: TRBD1 (5 bases). The CDR3 covers 15 residues. V was shortened by 3 bases and J by 3 bases, with 14 bases between the two germline ends. Germline CDR1 reads LNHDA; CDR2 reads SQIVND (reference sequence). CDR3 loop: CASSMEAGGDTEAFF. CDR3 in DNA: TGTGCCAGTAGTATGGAGGCCGGGGGAGACACTGAAGCTTTCTTT.

This clone was counted only a few times. V usage is TRBV5-1 and J usage is TRBJ2-7; a weak D match, TRBD2 (5 bases). Per the germline V gene, CDR1 is SGHRS and CDR2 is YFSETQ. Trimming took 5 bases from V and 7 from J, leaving 22 bases between them. The CDR3 totals 15 residues. The CDR3 DNA is TGCGCCAGCAGTCCAGTTACGGGAAGAGATAGAGAGCAGTACTTC. Its translation is CASSPVTGRDREQYF.

This rearrangement joins TRBV19 to TRBJ2-7; a possible D gene is TRBD1 (5 bases). Trimming shortened V by 3 bases and J by 3 bases, and 18 bases separated the two germline ends. Germline-derived CDR1 and CDR2 are LNHDA and SQIVND (reference sequence). The CDR3 is made up of 16 amino acids. This CDR3 is CASSMLFDRPFYEQYF. As DNA, the CDR3 is TGTGCCAGTAGTATGCTCTTCGACAGACCTTTCTACGAGCAGTACTTC.

This sequence joins TRBV30 and TRBJ1-6, with TRBD1 matching over 8 bases. J was trimmed by 10 bases and V by 8 bases; bases with no gene match: 10. The V gene's germline CDR1 is GTSNPN and CDR2 SVGIG (reference sequence). The CDR3 has 13 amino acids. For the CDR3, the DNA is TGTGCCGGGACGGGACAGGAACTATCACCCCTCCACTTT. Its translation is CAGTGQELSPLHF.

The chain couples TRBV29-1 to TRBJ2-1; 13 bases align to TRBD2. V lost 4 bases and J lost 7; bases outside the gene matches: 7. CDR3 size: 15 residues. Germline lookup yields CDR1 SQVTM and CDR2 ANQGSEA. CDR3 in amino acids: CSVVLTSGGANEQFF. CDR3 sequence (DNA): TGCAGCGTTGTCCTAACTAGCGGGGGGGCTAATGAGCAGTTCTTC.

This clone showed up just a few times. This chain connects TRBV30 to TRBJ1-5, with 7 bases aligning to TRBD1. Unmatched junction bases numbered 8, after V lost 5 bases and J lost 4 bases. The CDR3 has 14 amino acids. Germline values: CDR1 GTSNPN, CDR2 SVGIG (reference sequence). CDR3 amino acids: CAWGPGQPNQPQHF. The CDR3 nucleotides read TGTGCCTGGGGACCGGGACAGCCTAATCAGCCCCAGCATTTT.

This chain uses TRBV7-6 with TRBJ2-1; D possibly corresponds to TRBD2 (6 bases). V dropped 4 bases and J dropped 7 bases, with 14 bases sitting between them. The CDR3 is made up of 14 amino acids. Germline V gene data show CDR1 as SGHVS and CDR2 as FNYEAQ. This chain's CDR3 is CASSSGGADNEQFF. The DNA of the CDR3 is TGTGCCAGCAGCTCAGGCGGGGCTGATAATGAGCAGTTCTTC.

This chain connects TRBV5-6 to TRBJ2-3, with D hard to call. Trimming stripped 2 bases from V and 6 bases from J, with 13 bases between. Germline V gene lookup returns CDR1 SGHDT and CDR2 YYEEEE. CDR3 length: 14 amino acids. The CDR3 DNA sequence: TGTGCCAGCAGCTTACGACTTGGTGGGGATACGCAGTATTTT. Translation: CASSLRLGGDTQYF.

The chain is built from TRBV25-1 and TRBJ2-7; TRBD1 is a possible D gene (5 bases). The V gene lost 6 bases and the J gene lost 1 base, with 10 bases spanning the gap. Per the germline V gene, CDR1 is MGHDK and CDR2 is SYGVNS. The CDR3 loop spans 13 amino acids. This CDR3 reads CASSIGDSYEQYF. CDR3 DNA sequence: TGTGCCAGCAGCATAGGGGATTCCTACGAGCAGTACTTC.

CDR3 in DNA: TGCGCCAGCAGCCAAGACGGGTCTCAGTCCTACGAGCAGTACTTC. It yields the protein CASSQDGSQSYEQYF. This chain joins TRBV4-1 and TRBJ2-7; no clear D. This CDR3 comprises 15 residues. CDR1 and CDR2 from the germline V gene are MGHRA and YSYEKL. The ends were cut back, 0 bases at V and 1 base at J, with 10 bases in the middle.

V is TRBV30 and J is TRBJ1-1; D unclear. V lost 1 base, J lost 0 bases, and 12 bases lay in between. Germline lookup yields CDR1 GTSNPN and CDR2 SVGIG (reference sequence). The CDR3 length is 15 residues. CDR3 nucleotides: TGTGCCTGGAGTGAATACACCCTGCTGAACACTGAAGCTTTCTTT. The encoded protein is CAWSEYTLLNTEAFF.

The chain is built from TRBV18 and TRBJ1-3, with a tentative D call TRBD1 (5 bases). The CDR3 spans 16 residues. Germline V gene lookup returns CDR1 KGHSH and CDR2 LQKENI. With 0 bases removed from V and 0 bases from J, the gap between germline ends came to 9 bases. The CDR3 region is CASSPPGLRSGNTIYF. DNA for the CDR3: TGTGCCAGCTCACCACCGGGGCTCCGCTCTGGAAACACCATATATTTT.

The rearrangement joins TRBV6-1 to TRBJ2-3, with 8 bases matching TRBD1. The CDR3 runs 15 residues. Per germline, CDR1 MNHNS and CDR2 SASEGT. The V gene end was trimmed by 3 bases and the J gene end by 2 bases; junction bases not matched to a gene: 4. CDR3 coding DNA: TGTGCCAGCAGTGATAGGACAGGGCACACAGATACGCAGTATTTT. Encoded protein: CASSDRTGHTDTQYF.

The genes are TRBV7-6 and TRBJ2-1; the D gene is possibly TRBD1 (6 bases). Germline lookup yields CDR1 SGHVS and CDR2 FNYEAQ. CDR3 size: 13 residues. V was pared by 4 bases and J by 6 bases, with 10 bases between. This CDR3 is CASSSRDTNEQFF. The DNA for the CDR3 is TGTGCCAGCAGCTCCCGGGACACCAATGAGCAGTTCTTC. The full variable domain, its missing parts supplied by reference TRBV7-6 and TRBJ2-1, is GAGVSQSPRYKVTKRGQDVALRCDPISGHVSLYWYRQALGQGPEFLTYFNYEAQQDKSGLPNDRFSAERPEGSISTLTIQRTEQRDSAMYRCASSSRDTNEQFFGPGTRLTVL.

The rearrangement links TRBV15 to TRBJ2-5; maybe TRBD1 (6 bases). The germline V and J ends were trimmed by 5 bases and 1 base, with 14 bases remaining between them. Germline loops: CDR1 LNHNV, CDR2 YYDKDF (reference sequence). The CDR3 runs to 15 residues. The CDR3 loop is CATSSWQGPQETQYF. In DNA, the CDR3 is TGTGCCACCAGCTCCTGGCAGGGGCCCCAAGAGACCCAGTACTTC.

This chain joins TRBV30 and TRBJ2-5, with D tentatively TRBD2 (6 bases). Trimming removed 3 bases at V and 5 bases at J, with 16 bases between. The CDR3 spans 14 residues. The germline CDR1 and CDR2 sequences are GTSNPN and SVGIG (reference sequence). CDR3 bases: TGTGCCTGGAGCCCCGGGGGAGGCCCGGAGACCCAGTACTTC. Protein product: CAWSPGGGPETQYF.

The V call is TRBV5-6, the J call TRBJ2-7, with 11 bases matching TRBD1. This CDR3 contains 16 residues. Germline CDR1 reads SGHDT; CDR2 reads YYEEEE. V lost 4 bases and J lost 0; bases outside the gene matches: 6. The CDR3 nucleotides are TGTGCCAGCAGCCTGGGACAGGGGGGCCTCTCCTACGAGCAGTACTTC. Translating gives CASSLGQGGLSYEQYF.